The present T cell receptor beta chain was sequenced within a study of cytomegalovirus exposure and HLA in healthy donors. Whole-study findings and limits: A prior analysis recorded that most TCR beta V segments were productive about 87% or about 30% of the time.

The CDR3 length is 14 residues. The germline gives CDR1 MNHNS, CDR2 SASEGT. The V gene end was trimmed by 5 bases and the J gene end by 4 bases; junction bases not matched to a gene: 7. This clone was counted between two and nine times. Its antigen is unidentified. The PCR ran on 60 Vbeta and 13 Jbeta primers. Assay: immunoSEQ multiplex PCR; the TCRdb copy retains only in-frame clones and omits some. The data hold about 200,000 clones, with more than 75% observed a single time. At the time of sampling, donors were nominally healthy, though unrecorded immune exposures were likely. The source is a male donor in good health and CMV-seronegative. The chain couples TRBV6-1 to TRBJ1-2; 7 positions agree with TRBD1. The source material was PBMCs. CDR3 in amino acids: CASSQGQLLYGYTF. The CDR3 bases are TGTGCCAGCAGTCAGGGACAGCTCCTCTATGGCTACACCTTC.